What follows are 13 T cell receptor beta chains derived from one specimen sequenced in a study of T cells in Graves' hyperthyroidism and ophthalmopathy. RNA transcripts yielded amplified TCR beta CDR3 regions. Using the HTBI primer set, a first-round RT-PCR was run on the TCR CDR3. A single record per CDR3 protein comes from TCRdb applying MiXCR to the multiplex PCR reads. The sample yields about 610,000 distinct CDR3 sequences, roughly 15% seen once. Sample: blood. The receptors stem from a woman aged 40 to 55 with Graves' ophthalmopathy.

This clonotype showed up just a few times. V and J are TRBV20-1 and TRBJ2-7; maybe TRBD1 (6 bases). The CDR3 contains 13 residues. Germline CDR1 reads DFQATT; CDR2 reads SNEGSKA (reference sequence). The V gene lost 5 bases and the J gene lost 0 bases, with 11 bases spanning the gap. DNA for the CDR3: TGCAGTGCTCAACAGGGATTCTCCTACGAGCAGTACTTC. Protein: CSAQQGFSYEQYF.

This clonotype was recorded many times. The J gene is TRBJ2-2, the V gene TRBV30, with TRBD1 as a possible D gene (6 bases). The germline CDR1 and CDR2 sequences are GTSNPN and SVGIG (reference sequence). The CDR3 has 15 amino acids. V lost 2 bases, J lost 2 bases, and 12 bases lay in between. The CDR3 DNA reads TGTGCCTGGAGTTCCGGGACATCCAACACCGGGGAGCTGTTTTTT. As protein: CAWSSGTSNTGELFF.

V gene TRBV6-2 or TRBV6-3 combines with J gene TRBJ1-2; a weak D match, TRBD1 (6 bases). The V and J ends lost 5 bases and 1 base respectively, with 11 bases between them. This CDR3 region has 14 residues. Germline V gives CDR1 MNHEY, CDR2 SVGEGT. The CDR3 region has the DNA TGTGCCAGCAGTACCCCGGGACATAACTATGGCTACACCTTC. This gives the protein CASSTPGHNYGYTF.

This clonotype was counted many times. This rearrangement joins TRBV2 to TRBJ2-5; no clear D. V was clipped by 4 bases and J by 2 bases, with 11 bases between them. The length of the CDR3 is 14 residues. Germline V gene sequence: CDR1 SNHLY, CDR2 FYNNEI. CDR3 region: CASSVSTTQETQYF. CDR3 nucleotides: TGTGCCAGCAGTGTATCCACTACTCAAGAGACCCAGTACTTC.

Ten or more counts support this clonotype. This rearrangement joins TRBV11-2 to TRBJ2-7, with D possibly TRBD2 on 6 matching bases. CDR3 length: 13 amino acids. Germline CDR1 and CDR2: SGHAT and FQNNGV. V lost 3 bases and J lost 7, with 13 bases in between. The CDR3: CASSFSGGVEQYF. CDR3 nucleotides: TGTGCCAGCAGCTTTAGCGGAGGGGTAGAGCAGTACTTC.

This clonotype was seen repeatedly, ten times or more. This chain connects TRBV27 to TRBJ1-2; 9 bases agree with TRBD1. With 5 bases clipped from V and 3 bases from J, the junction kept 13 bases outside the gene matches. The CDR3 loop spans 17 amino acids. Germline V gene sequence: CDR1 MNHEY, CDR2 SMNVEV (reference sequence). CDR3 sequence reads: CASSGATLTGGDYGYTF. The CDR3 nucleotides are TGTGCCAGCAGTGGGGCAACCTTAACAGGGGGCGACTATGGCTACACCTTC.

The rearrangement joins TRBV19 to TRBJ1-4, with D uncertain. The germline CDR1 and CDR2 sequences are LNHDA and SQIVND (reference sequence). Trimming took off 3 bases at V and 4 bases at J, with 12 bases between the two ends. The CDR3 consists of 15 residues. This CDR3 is CASSIEGTRNEKLFF. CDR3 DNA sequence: TGTGCCAGTAGTATCGAAGGAACCCGTAATGAAAAACTGTTTTTT.

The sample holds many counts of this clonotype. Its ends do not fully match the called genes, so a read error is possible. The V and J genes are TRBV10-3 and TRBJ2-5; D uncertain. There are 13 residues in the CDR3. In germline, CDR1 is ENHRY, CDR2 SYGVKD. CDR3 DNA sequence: TGTGCCAGCTACGACGGATACCAAGAGACCCAGTGCTTC. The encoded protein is CASYDGYQETQCF.

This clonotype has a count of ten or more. CDR3 in amino acids: CASSTDRGYQPQHF. The CDR3 nucleotides read TGTGCCAGCAGTACCGACAGGGGGTATCAGCCCCAGCATTTT. The chain has TRBV6-5 and TRBJ1-5; 9 bases agree with TRBD1. Germline CDR1 reads MNHEY; CDR2 reads SVGAGI. The CDR3 consists of 14 residues. The trim removed 5 bases at V and 5 bases at J, leaving 4 bases unmatched.

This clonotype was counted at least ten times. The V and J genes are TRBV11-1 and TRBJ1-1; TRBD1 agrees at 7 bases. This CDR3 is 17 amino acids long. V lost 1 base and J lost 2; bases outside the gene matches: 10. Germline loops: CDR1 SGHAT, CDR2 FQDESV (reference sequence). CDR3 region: CASSLGADRPYNTEAFF. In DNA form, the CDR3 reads TGTGCCAGCAGCTTAGGTGCGGACAGGCCATATAACACTGAAGCTTTCTTT.

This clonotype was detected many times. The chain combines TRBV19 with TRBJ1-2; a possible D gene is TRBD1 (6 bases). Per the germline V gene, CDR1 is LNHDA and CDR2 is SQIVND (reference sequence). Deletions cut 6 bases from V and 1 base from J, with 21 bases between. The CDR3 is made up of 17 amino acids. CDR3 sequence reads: CASRNRQATGFNYGYTF. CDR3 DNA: TGTGCCAGTAGAAACAGACAGGCGACTGGGTTTAACTATGGCTACACCTTC.

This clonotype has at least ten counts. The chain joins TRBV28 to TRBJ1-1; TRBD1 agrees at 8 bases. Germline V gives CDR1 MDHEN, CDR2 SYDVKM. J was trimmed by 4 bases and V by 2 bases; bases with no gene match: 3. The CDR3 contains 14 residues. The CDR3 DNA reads TGTGCCAGCAGTTTAACAGGGGGGCTCACTGAAGCTTTCTTT. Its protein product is CASSLTGGLTEAFF.

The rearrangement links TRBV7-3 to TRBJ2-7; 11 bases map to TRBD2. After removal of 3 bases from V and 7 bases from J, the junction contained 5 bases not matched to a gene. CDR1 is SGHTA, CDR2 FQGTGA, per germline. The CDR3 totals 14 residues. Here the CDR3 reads CASSLNSGGAEQYF. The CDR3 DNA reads TGTGCCAGCAGCTTGAATAGCGGGGGGGCTGAGCAGTACTTC.